This T cell receptor beta chain appears in the sequencing data of a study of technical replicates of blood from a few donors. This clone appeared once. V was cut by 3 bases and J by 2 bases, with 5 bases left in between. Per the germline V gene, CDR1 is MRHNA and CDR2 is SNTAGT. This CDR3 contains 14 residues. Produced via immunoSEQ multiplex PCR; TCRdb's table is partial and in-frame only. Among tens of thousands of clones listed, 80% to 95% were seen once. The rearrangement links TRBV6-4 to TRBJ2-6, with a tentative D call TRBD1 (5 bases). Input material: PBMCs. This receptor was obtained from a human donor in good health. Some clones in this sample may be carry-over from other donors' samples. The CDR3 loop reads CASSEGAGANVLTF. The CDR3 DNA reads as TGTGCCAGCAGTGAAGGGGCTGGGGCCAACGTCCTGACTTTC.